This paragraph covers one T cell receptor (beta chain) sequence. Its antigen has not been determined. Base qualities are not provided; no much larger clone lies one nucleotide away. The method was the immunoSEQ multiplex PCR assay. A mixture of 60 forward primers for TCR Vbeta segments and 13 reverse primers for TCR Jbeta segments was used in the multiplex PCR. A multiplex PCR assay on genomic DNA amplified the CDR3 region of rearranged TCR beta genes. The amplified TCR beta libraries were sequenced on the Illumina HiSeq System as 87-base-pair reads. The authors' pipeline ran thus. Across the 600 to 700 repertoires, a later analysis counted around 80 million unique TCR beta chains, around 11 million of which were shared by at least two donors. Raw reads were error-corrected and collapsed into unique sequences by a nearest-neighbor algorithm in which closely related sequences were merged to remove PCR and sequencing errors. Alignment of CDR3 sequences to IMGT reference sequences was used to assign V, D and J gene segments. For a sequence to be retained, a match of at least six nucleotides to both a V gene segment and a J gene segment was required. A rearrangement counted as productive if the CDR3 had no stop codons and remained in frame with V and J, and every other rearrangement counted as non-productive. CDR3 was defined according to IMGT convention as the region running from the second conserved V-encoded cysteine to the conserved J-encoded phenylalanine. In an earlier analysis of 550 to 650 of the donors, sequences lacking an unambiguous match to a single V gene segment were excluded. An earlier analysis of fewer than 750 of the donors called V segments functional above 56.7% productive rearrangements and segregating when the between-donor standard deviation exceeded 5%. A statistical classification framework was developed to diagnose cytomegalovirus status using the catalog of TCR beta chain sequences. In a later analysis, V and J genes were assigned by comparing TCR nucleotide sequences against IMGT/GENE-DB human TR gene sequences. In a later analysis, CDR3 sequences and most-parsimonious VDJ recombination scenarios were assigned using the TCRdist pipeline. In a later analysis, every TCR beta chain was defined by the combination of its CDR3 amino acid sequence and its V-gene family, and reads without a unique V-gene family were dropped. A later analysis removed 592 highly shared, low-generation-probability nucleotide sequences to deal with suspected cross-contamination and a sequencing artifact. A later analysis calculated a clonal expansion index for each public chain from normalized within-repertoire ranks of inferred template counts. A later analysis computed generation probabilities with a VDJ recombination model fitted to out-of-frame rearrangements, and checked the results against IGoR. A later analysis scored TCR-TCR, TCR-HLA and TCR-CMV co-occurrence with hypergeometric tests, applying a repertoire-size bias correction to TCR pairs. To estimate false discovery rates, a later analysis permuted the HLA or CMV assignments 20 times. In a later analysis, co-occurring TCRs were grouped with DBSCAN, and TCRdist sequence similarity was added when clustering was performed within HLA-allele-positive subsets. Co-occurrence clustering excluded repertoires with fewer than 30,000 or more than 120,000 public chains, plus five with anomalous nucleotide sharing. The immuneACCESS repertoire file appears here via TCRdb, limited to in-frame rearrangements. These files lack a portion of the clones; in checked studies, under half of the deficit traces to unresolved V genes, and the cause of the others is not known. The DNA was the basis for D and trimming; V, J and clone size are from that table. Here the sample has some 80,000 clones; 78% occur a single time. Approximately 1.5% of the sample belongs to the ten largest clones.

This record comes from a study of cytomegalovirus exposure and HLA in healthy donors (dated by TCRdb to 2016 to 2017). General notes on the study: According to an earlier analysis of several hundred of the donors, some 180 million T cells yielded 95 million to 140 million unique TCR beta sequences and about 300 Gb of sequence data. The study aimed to test whether signatures of past pathogen exposure could be identified by cataloging public T cell receptors. All discovery cohort repertoires had been generated using a single sequencing platform. Of the roughly 420 genotyped donors, over 80% were placed in the genetic ancestry cluster associated with self-reported Caucasian donors. A later analysis re-examined previously published TCR beta repertoires from more than 650 donors and added high-resolution HLA genotyping to investigate patterns of TCR occurrence. To predict cytomegalovirus infection status, the study brought together high-throughput TCR immunosequencing, statistical association of individual TCRs with disease status, and machine learning. An early release covering approximately 600 HLA-typed donors comprised about 290 gigabases of sequencing data and some 79 million unique TCR sequences. A separate validation cohort of 90 to 150 different subjects was used in addition to the 666-subject first cohort. In a later genetic analysis, genome-wide SNP genotypes for about 55% of the roughly 700 donors were used, and that subset was treated as a discovery cohort. About five DR-DQ haplotypes were treated as single units for association and clustering because of strong linkage in the cohort. To decide whether each TCR beta V gene segment behaved as functional or pseudogenic, an earlier analysis of some 580 of the donors relied on high-throughput TCR beta sequencing. Typing coverage differed by locus: A, B, C, DRB1 and DQB1 were typed in roughly 620-640 donors, DQA1 in 500 to 550, DPA1 in 600 to 610, and DPB1 in just under 480. Across 398 genotyped donors of the cohort, an average of approximately 240,000 unique TCR beta nucleotide sequences per donor were sequenced, and approximately 17% of those sequences were non-productive. In the later analysis, no new phenotypic data were used to find candidate immune exposures; instead, reliance was placed on TCR beta sequences and their occurrence across donors. HLA typing included class I and class II loci at four-digit resolution. Alongside the repertoire data, information on donor age, sex, ethnicity and CMV serostatus was compiled. The study profiled the T cell repertoires of about 640 subjects by immunosequencing and related them to cytomegalovirus serostatus. Results the study describes overall, beyond this receptor: For the cohort, immune exposure information was limited to CMV serostatus. Several of the top co-occurrence clusters appeared to be linked to parvovirus B19, influenza, CMV and Epstein-Barr virus, according to a later analysis. A later genetic analysis associated a missense DCLRE1C variant with V-gene and J-gene trimming of TCR beta chains, and an independent cohort replicated the association. According to a later analysis, TCR association rates differed among HLA loci, with DRB1 alleles showing the most associated TCRs and HLA-C alleles showing the fewest. Three of the identified cytomegalovirus-associated TCR beta chains were confirmed in vitro to be specific for cytomegalovirus antigens. In a later analysis, HLA-associated TCR beta chains showed more clonal expansion and lower generation probabilities than non-associated chains that were equally common. A further reported finding was that TCR beta sequences accurately predicted the HLA-A and HLA-B alleles for most subjects in the first cohort. Because HLA typing was missing for some donors at each locus, association tests included only the typed subset. Most TCR sequences were seen in very few donors, while some public TCRs were found in many individuals. A later genetic analysis reported fewer N-insertions in productive TCRs among donors in an Asian-associated ancestry cluster than the roughly 720-donor mean. Only TCR beta chains were sequenced in this cohort, and the absence of alpha or paired-chain data limited detectable features. In the study, 150 to 200 TCR beta chains were listed as associated with cytomegalovirus. According to a later analysis, most CMV-associated TCR beta chains appeared to be HLA-restricted, and the HLA associations seemed to be driven largely by CMV exposure. The sequencing pipeline was judged likely to have produced a cluster of highly shared sequence variants as a technical artifact. Roughly uniform sequencing depth across donors was assumed in presence/absence analyses, although this assumption may not hold. Because counts were too low, some 17 rarely observed V segments, including chromosome 9 orphons, were left out of the earlier analysis of 587 of the donors. Some IMGT-functional V segments, including TRBV6-2 and TRBV6-3, could not be distinguished by the 87-base-pair reads and were therefore excluded. In an earlier analysis of more than 500 of the donors, most TCR beta V segments appeared in productive rearrangements about 87% or about 30% of the time, broadly matching IMGT annotations. Correlated functional status among segregating V segments might be attributable to linkage disequilibrium, but an unknown experimental factor could not be ruled out. Assigning TCR associations to individual alleles was difficult when HLA alleles, especially DR and DQ, strongly co-occurred. According to the authors, the approach could potentially be generalized to other disease states and immunological phenotypes. Cytomegalovirus status was reported to be diagnosed by the classifier with high specificity and sensitivity in both the original and validation cohorts. Specific HLA alleles were associated with over 15,000 TCR beta sequences at a false discovery rate of 0.05 in a later analysis.

The cohort was made up of 666 healthy bone marrow donors. Cohort members were all nominally healthy when sampled, although unrecorded immune exposures were likely present. The donor tested CMV seronegative, placing the donor among the 350 or so seronegative members of the cohort. A peripheral blood sample was collected from each donor, and TCR beta sequencing was performed on peripheral blood mononuclear cells. The Qiagen DNeasy Blood Extraction Kit was used to extract genomic DNA from the blood cell samples. Reading the germline V gene gives CDR1 SNHLY and CDR2 FYNNEI. The CDR3 covers 16 residues, taking in both the cysteine and the phenylalanine. The sequence is cut down to CDR3 DNA, 48 bases in frame from base 1. Cut back by 6 bases and 1 base, the V and J ends lie 16 bases apart.

The sample taken for sequencing was PBMCs. The sequence came from a man aged 35 to 55 in good health and CMV-seronegative. The receptor chain draws on TRBV2 and TRBJ1-3; no D gene is confidently identified. CDR3 region: CASRDRQTGSGNTIYF. Here is the DNA: TGTGCCAGCAGGGACCGACAAACGGGATCTGGAAACACCATATATTTT.